These 27 T cell receptor beta chains came from one sample sequenced in a study of Graves' ophthalmopathy and Graves' hyperthyroidism. Scientists amplified the TCR beta CDR3 regions from RNA transcripts. The library came from an HTBI-primed first-round RT-PCR and a second-round multiplex PCR. Via MiXCR, TCRdb re-called the multiplex PCR reads, giving one row per CDR3 protein. Here the sample spans around 1.1 million distinct CDR3 sequences, about two fifths being singletons. Sequenced input: peripheral blood or thyroid tissue (not recorded which). The receptor set was obtained from an adult man with Graves' hyperthyroidism.

J is TRBJ1-3 and V is TRBV29-1; TRBD1 might be the D (5 bases). The germline V gene has CDR1 SQVTM and CDR2 ANQGSEA. Trimming removed 7 bases at V and 0 bases at J, with 16 bases between. The CDR3 runs to 15 residues. The CDR3 bases are TGCAGCGCCATGAGGGGAACGAGCTCTGGAAACACCATATATTTT. Residues: CSAMRGTSSGNTIYF.

In this sample, this clonotype turned up many times. J is TRBJ2-7 and V is TRBV13; no clear D. CDR3 length: 15 amino acids. Germline lookup yields CDR1 PRHDT and CDR2 FYEKMQ (reference sequence). The V and J ends lost 4 bases and 7 bases respectively, with 20 bases between them. The CDR3 region has the DNA TGTGCCAGCAGCTCCCTCGGCGGTATACTACGAGAGCAGTACTTC. Protein sequence: CASSSLGGILREQYF.

This sequence joins TRBV30 and TRBJ1-1, with D tentatively TRBD1 (5 bases). This CDR3 region has 13 residues. Germline V CDR1 and CDR2: GTSNPN, SVGIG (reference sequence). The ends were cut back, 0 bases at V and 2 bases at J, with 7 bases in the middle. The CDR3 region is CAWSVGGNTEAFF. CDR3 in DNA: TGTGCCTGGAGTGTCGGGGGAAACACTGAAGCTTTCTTT.

The chain has TRBV19 and TRBJ1-2; TRBD1 might be the D (6 bases). Germline V gene lookup returns CDR1 LNHDA and CDR2 SQIVND (reference sequence). The V end was cut by 6 bases, the J end by 13 bases, with 18 bases between. The CDR3 spans 12 residues. The CDR3 here is CASSQTGTGITF. In nucleotides, the CDR3 is TGTGCCAGTAGCCAGACAGGCACGGGTATCACCTTC. The complete variable domain, with remaining parts taken from reference TRBV19 and TRBJ1-2, reads DGGITQSPKYLFRKEGQNVTLSCEQNLNHDAMYWYRQDPGQGLRLIYYSQIVNDFQKGDIAEGYSVSREKKESFPLTVTSAQKNPTAFYLCASSQTGTGITFGSGTRLTVV.

A few counts support this clonotype. The chain has TRBV24-1 and TRBJ2-2; D possibly uses TRBD1 or TRBD2 (6 bases each). The CDR3 sequence is 20 residues long. Per the germline V gene, CDR1 is KGHDR and CDR2 is SFDVKD. Trimming took 4 bases from V and 3 from J, leaving 26 bases between them. CDR3 DNA: TGTGCCACCAGTGACCCCCAATTGGCGACGGGGGCGCGACACACCGGGGAGCTGTTTTTT. This translates into CATSDPQLATGARHTGELFF.

This clonotype was counted at least ten times. The chain employs TRBV5-8 and TRBJ1-6; D uncertain. V shed 0 bases and J shed 7 bases, with 11 bases lying between them. The CDR3 loop spans 15 amino acids. In germline, CDR1 is SGHTS, CDR2 YDEGEE. The CDR3 region has the DNA TGTGCCAGCAGCTTGGATCCGCGGGAGAATTCACCCCTCCACTTT. Protein product: CASSLDPRENSPLHF.

This clonotype was recorded many times. The chain links TRBV19 to TRBJ1-5; TRBD1 agrees at 7 bases. J was trimmed by 2 bases and V by 4 bases; bases with no gene match: 8. The CDR3 runs 16 residues. Germline-derived CDR1 and CDR2 are LNHDA and SQIVND (reference sequence). CDR3 protein: CASSTNRQGRNQPQHF. CDR3 DNA: TGTGCCAGTAGTACCAACCGACAGGGTCGCAATCAGCCCCAGCATTTT.

This clonotype has ten or more counts. The rearrangement uses TRBV2 and TRBJ2-7, with 7 bases aligning to TRBD2. Losses at the gene ends were 9 bases for V and 4 bases for J; bases not matched to a gene: 9. Germline assignment: CDR1 SNHLY and CDR2 FYNNEI. The CDR3 sequence is 13 residues long. DNA for the CDR3: TGTGCCAGTCATCGAATGCGGGGGTACGAGCAGTACTTC. This sequence encodes CASHRMRGYEQYF.

In its sample, this clonotype was seen many times. This chain connects TRBV25-1 to TRBJ1-2; D is uncertain. Trimming left V 3 bases short and J 3 bases short, with 8 bases between. The length of the CDR3 is 13 residues. Germline lookup yields CDR1 MGHDK and CDR2 SYGVNS. In DNA form, the CDR3 reads TGTGCCAGCAGTGACCTGGCTGACTATGGCTACACCTTC. This gives the protein CASSDLADYGYTF.

In its sample, this clonotype was seen many times. The V and J genes are TRBV11-2 and TRBJ1-4; D not certain. Trimming removed 6 bases from V and 8 bases from J, with 13 bases in between. CDR1 SGHAT and CDR2 FQNNGV come from the germline V gene. CDR3 length: 13 residues. DNA for the CDR3: TGTGCCAGCAGAAGGACGATGGGGGAAAAACTGTTTTTT. Protein product: CASRRTMGEKLFF.

The V gene is TRBV2, the J gene TRBJ2-2; 10 nucleotides match TRBD1. Unmatched junction bases numbered 7, after V lost 6 bases and J lost 3 bases. Germline loops: CDR1 SNHLY, CDR2 FYNNEI. The CDR3 sequence is 16 residues long. The CDR3 DNA is TGTGCCAGCAGCGTTCGGGACAGGGGATACACCGGGGAGCTGTTTTTT. Its translation: CASSVRDRGYTGELFF.

As for this clonotype: At one boundary the junction diverges from the germline segment, which might be a read error. The chain employs TRBV7-2 and TRBJ1-3; D is uncertain. Germline CDR1 is SGHTA and CDR2 is FQGNSA. This CDR3 has 15 residues. The chain's CDR3 is CASSLGRGSGNTTYF. CDR3 DNA sequence: TGTGCCAGCAGCTTAGGACGCGGCTCTGGAAACACCACATATTTT.

Comments on this clonotype: A clone one base away is much larger, so this may be a read error. Here the CDR3 omits its conserved ending phenylalanine or tryptophan, so a read error is the likely source. The J gene is TRBJ2-7, the V gene TRBV20-1, with D tentatively TRBD1 (6 bases). Trimming took off 3 bases at V and 2 bases at J, with 11 bases between the two ends. The CDR3 is made up of 13 amino acids. Germline values: CDR1 DFQATT, CDR2 SNEGSKA (reference sequence). CDR3 sequence: CSASRGTTYEQYL. CDR3 DNA sequence: TGCAGTGCTAGCAGGGGTACCACCTACGAGCAGTACCTC.

This clonotype was counted ten times or more. The J gene is TRBJ1-5, the V gene TRBV6-2 or TRBV6-3; TRBD1 is a possible D gene (6 bases). Germline CDR1 MNHEY, CDR2 SVGEGT. V was clipped by 6 bases and J by 4 bases, with 13 bases between them. The CDR3 consists of 14 residues. CDR3 sequence (DNA): TGTGCCAGCAGGATGACAGGCCTAAATCAGCCCCAGCATTTT. Its protein is CASRMTGLNQPQHF.

This chain joins TRBV27 and TRBJ1-1; D is unclear. The CDR3 loop spans 16 amino acids. The germline gives CDR1 MNHEY, CDR2 SMNVEV (reference sequence). Trimming removed 5 bases at V and 3 bases at J, with 19 bases between. The CDR3 DNA is TGTGCCAGCAGTCCCCTGGTGGGAAGTGGCTACACTGAAGCTTTCTTT. Protein product: CASSPLVGSGYTEAFF.

Many counts were recorded for this clonotype. The chain uses TRBV7-2 and TRBJ2-7; 10 bases match TRBD2. This CDR3 has 15 residues. Losses at the gene ends were 4 bases for V and 3 bases for J; bases not matched to a gene: 6. The germline CDR1 and CDR2 sequences are SGHTA and FQGNSA. CDR3 nucleotides: TGTGCCAGCAGCTCTAGCGGGGGAGTCTTCTACGAGCAGTACTTC. Protein product: CASSSSGGVFYEQYF.

Ten or more counts support this clonotype. This sequence joins TRBV7-9 and TRBJ2-5; the D is unclear. This CDR3 is 15 amino acids long. Trimming removed 6 bases at V and 5 bases at J, with 19 bases between. Germline V gives CDR1 SEHNR, CDR2 FQNEAQ (reference sequence). The CDR3 protein is CASRPLRPDGETQYF. The DNA for the CDR3 is TGTGCCAGCAGACCCCTTAGGCCGGATGGGGAGACCCAGTACTTC.

A word on this clonotype: An end of the junction differs from the germline gene, which may be a read error. This chain uses TRBV12-3 or TRBV12-4 with TRBJ2-7; weak D call: TRBD1 (6 bases). The CDR3 runs 14 residues. The CDR3: CAGRQDRGRAEQYF. The CDR3 DNA follows: TGTGCCGGCAGGCAGGACAGAGGAAGGGCGGAGCAGTACTTC.

In this sample, this clonotype turned up once. This chain links TRBV10-3 with TRBJ2-7; 7 bases map to TRBD1. Germline V gene sequence: CDR1 ENHRY, CDR2 SYGVKD. The CDR3 is 14 amino acids. The V and J ends lost 4 bases and 3 bases, in that order; junction bases with no gene match: 6. The CDR3 sequence is CAISGGQLYYEQYF. CDR3 in DNA: TGTGCCATCAGTGGGGGACAGCTCTACTACGAGCAGTACTTC.

The sample holds many counts of this clonotype. The chain links TRBV7-2 to TRBJ2-7; maybe TRBD2 (7 bases). In germline, CDR1 is SGHTA, CDR2 FQGNSA. The ends were cut back, 6 bases at V and 1 base at J, with 10 bases in the middle. This CDR3 region has 13 residues. As DNA, the CDR3 is TGTGCCAGCAGGGGGAGGGGGTCCTACGAGCAGTACTTC. As protein: CASRGRGSYEQYF.

In its sample, this clonotype was seen many times. The chain recombines TRBV7-8 with TRBJ2-5; possibly TRBD1 for D (5 bases). Germline values: CDR1 SGHVS, CDR2 FQNEAQ. V lost 4 bases and J 3 bases, leaving 12 bases between the germline ends. The CDR3 loop spans 14 amino acids. CDR3 amino acids: CASSSGHGEETQYF. The DNA of the CDR3 is TGTGCCAGCAGCTCAGGACATGGTGAAGAGACCCAGTACTTC.

This clonotype has more than one count but fewer than ten. This rearrangement joins TRBV6-5 to TRBJ1-1, with D perhaps TRBD1 (6 bases). The CDR3 consists of 13 residues. Trimming took 7 bases from V and 8 from J, leaving 17 bases between them. The germline CDR1 and CDR2 sequences are MNHEY and SVGAGI. The chain's CDR3 is CASTHVRGAEAFF. In DNA form, the CDR3 reads TGTGCCAGCACCCATGTGCGGGGGGCCGAAGCTTTCTTT.

The gene calls are TRBV19 and TRBJ1-1; tentative D call: TRBD1 (6 bases). CDR1 LNHDA and CDR2 SQIVND come from the germline V gene (reference sequence). Trimming cost V 3 bases and J 1 base, with 18 bases left between them. The CDR3 covers 17 residues. The CDR3 DNA follows: TGTGCCAGTAGTATCCGTCGTACAGGGACGAAGAACACTGAAGCTTTCTTT. Protein product: CASSIRRTGTKNTEAFF.

This clonotype was found a few times. The chain recombines TRBV4-1 with TRBJ1-5, with D possibly being TRBD1 (6 bases). V was cut by 2 bases and J by 2 bases, with 10 bases left in between. The CDR3 extends over 15 amino acids. CDR1 and CDR2 (germline): MGHRA, YSYEKL. CDR3 bases: TGCGCCAGCAGCCAATGGGGGCGCGGCAATCAGCCCCAGCATTTT. This sequence encodes CASSQWGRGNQPQHF.

The genes are TRBV11-1 and TRBJ2-7; D is tentatively TRBD1 or TRBD2 (6 bases each). Trimming stripped 1 base from V and 7 bases from J, with 11 bases between. The CDR3 is 13 residues long. Germline lookup yields CDR1 SGHAT and CDR2 FQDESV (reference sequence). CDR3 coding DNA: TGTGCCAGCAGCTTAGGGGGGGCTAGAGAGCAGTACTTC. Its protein product is CASSLGGAREQYF.

This chain connects TRBV28 to TRBJ2-7, with D uncertain. Per germline, CDR1 MDHEN and CDR2 SYDVKM. The CDR3 loop spans 12 amino acids. With 7 bases removed from V and 0 bases from J, the gap between germline ends came to 7 bases. For the CDR3, the DNA is TGTGCCAGCAACAAAGACTCCTACGAGCAGTACTTC. It codes for CASNKDSYEQYF.

In the case of this clonotype: This sequence may be a read error, since a much larger clone differs from it by one base. This rearrangement joins TRBV29-1 to TRBJ1-3; TRBD1 might be the D (6 bases). Germline CDR1 reads SQVTM; CDR2 reads ANQGSEA. V dropped 7 bases and J dropped 7 bases, with 11 bases sitting between them. The CDR3 has 11 residues. The CDR3 region is CSADRRNTIYF. The CDR3 DNA reads TGCAGCGCCGACAGGAGGAACACCATATATTTT.